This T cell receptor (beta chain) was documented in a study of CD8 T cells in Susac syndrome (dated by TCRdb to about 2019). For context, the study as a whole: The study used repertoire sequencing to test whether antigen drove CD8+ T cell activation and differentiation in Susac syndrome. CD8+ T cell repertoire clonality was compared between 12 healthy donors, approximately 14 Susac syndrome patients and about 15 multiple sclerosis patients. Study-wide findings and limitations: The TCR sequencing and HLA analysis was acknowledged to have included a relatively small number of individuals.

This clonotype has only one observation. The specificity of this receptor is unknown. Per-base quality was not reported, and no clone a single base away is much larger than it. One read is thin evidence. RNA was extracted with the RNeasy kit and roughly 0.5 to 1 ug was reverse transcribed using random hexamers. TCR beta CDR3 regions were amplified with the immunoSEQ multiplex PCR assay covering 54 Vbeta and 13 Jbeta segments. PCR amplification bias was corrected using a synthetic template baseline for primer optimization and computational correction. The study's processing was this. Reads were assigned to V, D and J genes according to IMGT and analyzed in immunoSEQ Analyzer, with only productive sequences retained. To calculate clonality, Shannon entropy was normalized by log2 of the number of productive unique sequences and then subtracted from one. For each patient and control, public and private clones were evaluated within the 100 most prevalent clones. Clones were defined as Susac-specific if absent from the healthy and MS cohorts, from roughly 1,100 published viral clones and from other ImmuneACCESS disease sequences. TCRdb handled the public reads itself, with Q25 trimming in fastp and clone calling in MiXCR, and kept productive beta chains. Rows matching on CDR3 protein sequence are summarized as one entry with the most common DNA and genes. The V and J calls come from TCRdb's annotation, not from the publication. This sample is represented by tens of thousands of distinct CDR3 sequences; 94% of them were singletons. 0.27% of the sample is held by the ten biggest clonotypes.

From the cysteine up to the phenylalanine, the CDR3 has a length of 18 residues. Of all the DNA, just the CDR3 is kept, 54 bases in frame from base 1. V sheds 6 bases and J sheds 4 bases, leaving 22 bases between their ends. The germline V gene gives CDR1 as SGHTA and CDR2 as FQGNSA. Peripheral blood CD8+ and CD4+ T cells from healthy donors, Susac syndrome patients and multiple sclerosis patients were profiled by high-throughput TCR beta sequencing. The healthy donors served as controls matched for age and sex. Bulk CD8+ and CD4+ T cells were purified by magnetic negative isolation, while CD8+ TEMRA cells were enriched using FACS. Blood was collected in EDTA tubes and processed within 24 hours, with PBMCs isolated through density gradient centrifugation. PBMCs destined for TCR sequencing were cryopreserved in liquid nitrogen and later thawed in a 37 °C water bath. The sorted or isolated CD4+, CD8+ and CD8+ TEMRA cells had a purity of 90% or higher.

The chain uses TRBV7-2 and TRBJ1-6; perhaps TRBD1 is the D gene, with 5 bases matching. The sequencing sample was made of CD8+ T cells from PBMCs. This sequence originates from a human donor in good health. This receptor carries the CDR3 CASSPEERGVEYNSPLHF. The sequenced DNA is TGTGCCAGCAGTCCTGAGGAGCGAGGGGTGGAGTATAATTCACCCCTCCACTTT. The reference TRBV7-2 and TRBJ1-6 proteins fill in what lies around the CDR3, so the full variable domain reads GAGVSQSPSNKVTEKGKDVELRCDPISGHTALYWYRQSLGQGLEFLIYFQGNSAPDKSGLPSDRFSAERTGGSVSTLTIQRTQQEDSAVYLCASSPEERGVEYNSPLHFGNGTRLTVT.